This TCR beta chain was found in a study of cytomegalovirus exposure and HLA in healthy donors (dated by TCRdb to the late 2010s). Regarding the study in general: In an earlier analysis of about 560 of the donors, 276 Gb of sequence data and approximately 120 million unique TCR beta sequences from about 190 million T cells were reported. High-throughput TCR immunosequencing, statistical association of individual TCRs with disease status, and machine learning were combined to predict cytomegalovirus infection status. The genetic ancestry cluster associated with self-reported Caucasian donors included 81% of the roughly 410 genotyped donors. HLA typing covered class I and class II loci at four-digit resolution. An early release covering 550 to 700 HLA-typed donors comprised about 320 gigabases of sequencing data and tens of millions of unique TCR sequences. A later genetic analysis used genome-wide SNP genotypes for about 60% of the roughly 700 donors, treating that subset as a discovery cohort. All discovery cohort repertoires had been generated using a single sequencing platform. Roughly five DR-DQ haplotypes were handled as single units for association and clustering, since linkage in the cohort was strong. The later analysis used no new phenotypic data to find candidate immune exposures, relying instead on TCR beta sequences and their occurrence across donors. To study patterns of TCR occurrence, a later analysis re-analyzed previously published TCR beta repertoires from under 750 donors and added high-resolution HLA genotyping. The number of typed donors differed by locus: about 620-630 for A, B, C, DRB1 and DQB1; 500 to 550 for DQA1; 600 to 610 for DPA1; and around 450 for DPB1. Across approximately 400 genotyped donors of the cohort, an average of about 240,000 unique TCR beta nucleotide sequences per donor were sequenced, and approximately 19% of those sequences were non-productive. In an earlier analysis of roughly 580 of the donors, high-throughput TCR beta sequencing was used to judge whether each TCR beta V gene segment behaved as functional or pseudogenic. The study aimed to test whether signatures of past pathogen exposure could be identified by cataloging public T cell receptors. Using immunosequencing, the study profiled T cell repertoires from about 620 subjects and related those repertoires to cytomegalovirus serostatus. Donor age, sex, ethnicity and CMV serostatus were compiled alongside the repertoire data. In addition to the first cohort of around 670 subjects, a separate validation cohort of approximately 110 different subjects was used.

For this clone: What this receptor recognizes is not known. No much larger clonotype is one base removed from it; base qualities were not supplied.

Library preparation was by the immunoSEQ multiplex PCR assay. For the multiplex PCR, a mixture combining 60 forward primers for TCR Vbeta segments and 13 reverse primers for TCR Jbeta segments was used. The CDR3 region of rearranged TCR beta genes was amplified from genomic DNA by a multiplex PCR assay. On the Illumina HiSeq System, the amplified TCR beta libraries were sequenced as 87-base-pair reads. Regarding the original processing steps: A later analysis tallied approximately 87 million unique TCR beta chains across the 660 or so repertoires, and some 10 million of those chains were shared by two or more donors. A nearest-neighbor algorithm error-corrected the raw reads and collapsed the reads into unique sequences, merging closely related sequences to remove PCR and sequencing errors. CDR3 sequences were aligned to IMGT reference sequences to assign V, D and J gene segments. For a sequence to be retained, at least a six-nucleotide match to both a V gene segment and a J gene segment was required. A rearrangement was called productive if the CDR3 had no stop codons and remained in frame with V and J, and every other rearrangement was called non-productive. CDR3 was defined according to IMGT convention as the region running from the second conserved V-encoded cysteine to the conserved J-encoded phenylalanine. The earlier analysis of about 590 of the donors excluded sequences that lacked an unambiguous match to a single V gene segment. In an earlier analysis of approximately 610 of the donors, V segments were called functional above 56.7% productive rearrangements and were called segregating when the between-donor standard deviation exceeded 5%. To diagnose cytomegalovirus status from the catalog of TCR beta chain sequences, a statistical classification framework was built. In a later analysis, V and J genes were assigned by comparing TCR nucleotide sequences against IMGT/GENE-DB human TR gene sequences. The TCRdist pipeline was used in a later analysis to assign CDR3 sequences and most-parsimonious VDJ recombination scenarios. A later analysis defined each TCR beta chain by its CDR3 amino acid sequence plus V-gene family, and excluded reads lacking a unique V-gene family. In a later analysis, approximately 590 highly shared, low-generation-probability nucleotide sequences were removed to address suspected cross-contamination and a sequencing artifact. For each public chain, a later analysis derived a clonal expansion index from normalized ranks of inferred template counts within each repertoire. In a later analysis, generation probabilities were computed using a VDJ recombination model fitted to out-of-frame rearrangements, and the results were checked against IGoR. In a later analysis, TCR-TCR, TCR-HLA and TCR-CMV co-occurrence was scored with hypergeometric tests, and a repertoire-size bias correction was applied to TCR pairs. In a later analysis, false discovery rates were estimated by permuting HLA or CMV assignments 20 times. A later analysis grouped co-occurring TCRs with DBSCAN, adding TCRdist sequence similarity when clustering within HLA-allele-positive subsets. Co-occurrence clustering excluded repertoires with fewer than 30,000 or more than 120,000 public chains, plus five with anomalous nucleotide sharing. TCRdb retrieved this table from immuneACCESS and kept in-frame rearrangements only. Not all clones are present; in checked studies, unresolved V genes account for under half, and no reason is known for the remainder. D and trimming were read from the DNA, whereas the V and J calls and clone size are those reported in that table. This sample gives approximately 220,000 clones in total; roughly 80% of them show up just once. The top ten clones comprise around a sixth of the sample.

Here is what the overall study found, with its caveats: The classifier was reported to diagnose cytomegalovirus status with high specificity and sensitivity in both the original and validation cohorts. Presence/absence analyses assumed roughly uniform sequencing depth across donors, an assumption that may not hold. Strong co-occurrence of HLA alleles, especially DR and DQ, made assigning TCR associations to individual alleles difficult. Most CMV-associated TCR beta chains appeared to be HLA-restricted in a later analysis, and the HLA associations seemed to be driven largely by CMV exposure. In a later analysis, HLA-associated TCR beta chains showed more clonal expansion and lower generation probabilities than non-associated chains that were equally common. In a later analysis, the rate of TCR association differed among HLA loci, with DRB1 alleles having the most associated TCRs and HLA-C alleles having the fewest. A cluster of highly shared sequence variants was judged likely to be a technical artifact of the sequencing pipeline. Some IMGT-functional V segments, including TRBV6-2 and TRBV6-3, could not be distinguished by the 87-base-pair reads and were therefore excluded. A further reported finding was that TCR beta sequences accurately predicted the HLA-A and HLA-B alleles for most subjects in the first cohort. In this cohort, only TCR beta chains were sequenced, and detectable features were limited by the absence of alpha or paired-chain data. Most TCR sequences were observed very rarely across donors, whereas some public TCRs were present in many individuals. A later genetic analysis associated a missense DCLRE1C variant with V-gene and J-gene trimming of TCR beta chains, and an independent cohort replicated the association. For the cohort, immune exposure information was limited to CMV serostatus. A later analysis associated 17,000 or so TCR beta sequences with specific HLA alleles at a false discovery rate of 0.05. Because some donors lacked HLA typing at each locus, the association tests relied only on the typed subset. In a later analysis, several top co-occurrence clusters were reported to appear linked to parvovirus B19, influenza, CMV and Epstein-Barr virus. In the study, 150 to 200 TCR beta chains were listed as associated with cytomegalovirus. Linkage disequilibrium might explain the correlated functional status among segregating V segments, but an unknown experimental factor could not be ruled out. The earlier analysis of around 600 of the donors excluded approximately 15 rarely observed V segments, including chromosome 9 orphons, because counts were too low. It was suggested by the authors that the approach could potentially be generalized to other disease states and immunological phenotypes. In vitro tests confirmed that a few of the cytomegalovirus-associated TCR beta chains recognize cytomegalovirus antigens. According to a later genetic analysis, donors in an Asian-associated ancestry cluster had fewer N-insertions in productive TCRs than the approximately 610-donor mean. In an earlier analysis of about 550 of the donors, most TCR beta V segments were observed in productive rearrangements about 87% or about 30% of the time, broadly matching IMGT annotations.

The cohort comprised several hundred healthy bone marrow donors. Cohort members were all nominally healthy when sampled, although unrecorded immune exposures were likely present. The donor tested CMV seronegative, placing the donor among the 350 or so seronegative members of the cohort. Each donor provided a peripheral blood sample, and peripheral blood mononuclear cells were used for TCR beta sequencing. Genomic DNA was extracted from the blood cell samples with the Qiagen DNeasy Blood Extraction Kit. Taken from the germline V gene, the CDR1 and CDR2 loops are SQVTM and ANQGSEA. The cysteine opens and the phenylalanine closes a CDR3 of 13 amino acids. Only the CDR3 part of the read is kept: 39 bases, read in frame from the first base. The germline V end is reduced by 6 bases and the J end by 6 bases; junction bases left unmatched: 9.

This clonotype originated in a man aged 40-49 years in good health and CMV-seronegative. The rearrangement joined TRBV29-1 to TRBJ1-2, with 8 bases in between that match TRBD1. The sample consisted of PBMCs. The DNA sequence reads TGCAGCGTGTGGGACAGGATAACGGATGGCTACACCTTC. This is translated as CSVWDRITDGYTF.